The source of this T cell receptor beta chain is a study of PD-L1 blockade in urothelial cancer. This clone was found a few times. As for time point: pretreatment peripheral blood. The table came from immunoSEQ multiplex PCR; TCRdb's copy has only in-frame clones and leaves some out. The repertoire has over 100,000 clones, roughly 84% of them found once; the top ten carry 2.5% to 4%. V was clipped by 4 bases and J by 0 bases; unmatched bases: 10. The length of the CDR3 is 16 residues. Germline assignment: CDR1 SGHDT and CDR2 YYEEEE. The V gene is TRBV5-6, the J gene TRBJ2-7; 7 bases fit TRBD2. The source material was PBMCs, sampled around atezolizumab (anti-PD-L1) treatment. The clonotype comes from a man aged 50 to 60 with urothelial cancer. For the CDR3, the DNA is TGTGCCAGCAGCCCAACGGGACGGACTAGCTCCTACGAGCAGTACTTC. Protein product: CASSPTGRTSSYEQYF.